These 21 T cell receptor beta chains originate from one sample sequenced in a study of blood T cell repertoires in COVID-19. Assay: immunoSEQ multiplex PCR; the TCRdb copy retains only in-frame clones and omits some. This table has around 160,000 clones, 70% to 90% appearing once. Sequenced sample: peripheral blood. These receptors were taken from a woman aged 60-75 years with COVID-19, enrolled during active disease.

J is TRBJ2-1 and V is TRBV29-1; 8 nucleotides align to TRBD2. The CDR3 spans 16 residues. Losses at the gene ends were 7 bases for V and 3 bases for J; bases not matched to a gene: 14. The germline CDR1 and CDR2 sequences are SQVTM and ANQGSEA. This chain's CDR3 is CSALGWASGLYNEQFF. In nucleotides, the CDR3 is TGCAGCGCCTTGGGGTGGGCTAGCGGGCTCTACAATGAGCAGTTCTTC.

The chain links TRBV30 to TRBJ2-5, with a tentative D call TRBD2 (6 bases). The CDR3 has 15 residues. CDR1 is GTSNPN, CDR2 SVGIG, per germline (reference sequence). V dropped 2 bases and J dropped 5 bases, with 18 bases sitting between them. The CDR3 nucleotides read TGTGCCTGGAGTAAAGGTTGGGGGGTAGGGGAGACCCAGTACTTC. Translating it yields CAWSKGWGVGETQYF. Supplemented by reference TRBV30 and TRBJ2-5, the full variable domain reads SQTIHQWPATLVQPVGSPLSLECTVEGTSNPNLYWYRQAAGRGLQLLFYSVGIGQISSEVPQNLSASRPQDRQFILSSKKLLLSDSGFYLCAWSKGWGVGETQYFGPGTRLLVL.

The chain recombines TRBV25-1 with TRBJ1-4; no clear D. CDR3 length: 14 residues. The germline V gene has CDR1 MGHDK and CDR2 SYGVNS. V lost 2 bases and J lost 8, with 12 bases in between. The CDR3 is CASSEVPGREKLFF. Written as DNA, the CDR3 is TGTGCCAGCAGTGAAGTCCCGGGTCGGGAAAAACTGTTTTTT.

This rearrangement joins TRBV7-3 to TRBJ2-5; TRBD2 matches at 12 bases. From germline, CDR1 is SGHTA and CDR2 FQGTGA. The CDR3 is made up of 15 amino acids. The V gene end was trimmed by 5 bases and the J gene end by 5 bases; junction bases not matched to a gene: 6. Written as DNA, the CDR3 is TGTGCCAGCAGCGTGACTAGCGGGGGCTGGGAGACCCAGTACTTC. It translates to CASSVTSGGWETQYF.

The rearrangement uses TRBV23-1 and TRBJ1-2; D uncertain. TRBV23-1 is assigned to the ORF class and has an uncertain function. This CDR3 is built from 15 residues. Trimming took 6 bases from V and 2 from J, leaving 16 bases between them. The CDR3 is CASSLNRGGNYGYTF. The CDR3 DNA is TGCGCCAGCAGCCTCAATCGGGGAGGGAACTATGGCTACACCTTC.

The rearrangement links TRBV5-1 to TRBJ1-4; TRBD1 matches at 8 bases. The V gene end was trimmed by 0 bases and the J gene end by 7 bases; junction bases not matched to a gene: 5. The germline V gene encodes CDR1 SGHRS and CDR2 YFSETQ. The CDR3 sequence is 15 residues long. CDR3 in amino acids: CASSLGTGRGEKLFF. Written as DNA, the CDR3 is TGCGCCAGCAGCTTGGGGACAGGGCGGGGTGAAAAACTGTTTTTT.

The chain carries TRBV7-2 and TRBJ2-1; 8 nucleotides match TRBD2. Germline assignment: CDR1 SGHTA and CDR2 FQGNSA. The CDR3 length is 16 residues. The trim removed 3 bases at V and 7 bases at J, leaving 11 bases unmatched. DNA of the CDR3: TGTGCCAGCAGCTTCTACGGGGGGGCCATAAAGAATGAGCAGTTCTTC. Translating gives CASSFYGGAIKNEQFF.

The chain has TRBV21-1 and TRBJ1-2; the D call in the table, TRBD1, was not verified against the DNA. TRBV21-1 is annotated as a pseudogene. This CDR3 is 17 amino acids long. CDR3 sequence (DNA): TGTGCCAGCAGCAAAGAAGGCAGGGGATCTTATAGCTATGGCTACACCTTC. It is translated as CASSKEGRGSYSYGYTF.

The V and J genes are TRBV7-9 and TRBJ2-5, with 9 positions matching TRBD1. V lost 1 base, J lost 5 bases, and 11 bases stayed unmatched. This CDR3 contains 17 residues. CDR1 and CDR2 (germline): SEHNR, FQNEAQ (reference sequence). This chain's CDR3 is CASSLERYRGRTETQYF. Written as DNA, the CDR3 is TGTGCCAGCAGCTTAGAAAGGTACAGGGGGCGCACGGAGACCCAGTACTTC.

The DNA for the CDR3 is TGCGCCAGCAGCTTGGTAGCGGGGCCTCCCTACGAGCAGTACTTC. Translated: CASSLVAGPPYEQYF. The V and J genes are TRBV5-1 and TRBJ2-7; 8 positions match TRBD2. Looked up from germline, CDR1 is SGHRS and CDR2 is YFSETQ. V trimming: 0 bases; J trimming: 2 bases; junction bases outside the gene matches: 4. This CDR3 has 15 residues.

The rearrangement links TRBV4-2 to TRBJ2-7; 8 bases fit TRBD2. V dropped 5 bases and J dropped 3; count of bases not matched to a gene: 9. This CDR3 comprises 15 residues. CDR1 and CDR2 (germline): LGHNA, YNFKEQ. The CDR3 sequence: CASSLVGLAGYEQYF. DNA of the CDR3: TGTGCCAGCAGCTTAGTAGGTCTAGCGGGCTACGAGCAGTACTTC.

The CDR3 is CASSIRGQGVSGANVLTF. CDR3 nucleotide sequence: TGTGCCAGTAGTATACGGGGACAGGGCGTCTCTGGGGCCAACGTCCTGACTTTC. V usage is TRBV19 and J usage is TRBJ2-6, with 9 bases matching TRBD1. J was trimmed by 0 bases and V by 2 bases; bases with no gene match: 5. This CDR3 comprises 18 residues. Germline V lookup: CDR1 LNHDA, CDR2 SQIVND (reference sequence).

The chain has TRBV7-9 and TRBJ1-6; TRBD1 is a possible D gene (6 bases). Trimming took off 5 bases at V and 5 bases at J, with 13 bases between the two ends. The germline V gene encodes CDR1 SEHNR and CDR2 FQNEAQ (reference sequence). The CDR3 has 15 residues. The CDR3: CASSIRSGDNSPLHF. Here the CDR3 DNA reads TGTGCCAGCAGCATCCGATCAGGGGATAATTCACCCCTCCACTTT.

The V gene is TRBV5-4, the J gene TRBJ2-5, with 11 bases aligning to TRBD2. Germline loops: CDR1 SGHNT, CDR2 YYREEE (reference sequence). V was pared by 0 bases and J by 4 bases, with 14 bases of the junction left unmatched. This CDR3 has 19 amino acids. In DNA, the CDR3 is TGTGCCAGCAGCTTGGCCAATAGCGGGGGGGCGCCCAGGGGAGAGACCCAGTACTTC. As protein: CASSLANSGGAPRGETQYF.

A few counts support this clone. The chain combines TRBV2 with TRBJ1-1; 8 bases agree with TRBD1. Looked up from germline, CDR1 is SNHLY and CDR2 is FYNNEI. The CDR3 sequence is 14 residues long. V shed 4 bases and J 1 base; nucleotides not matched to a gene: 2. The CDR3: CASSVDRENTEAFF. CDR3 nucleotides: TGTGCCAGCAGTGTGGACAGGGAGAACACTGAAGCTTTCTTT. Together with reference TRBV2 and TRBJ1-1, the CDR3 gives the full variable domain: EPEVTQTPSHQVTQMGQEVILRCVPISNHLYFYWYRQILGQKVEFLVSFYNNEISEKSEIFDDQFSVERPDGSNFTLKIRSTKLEDSAMYFCASSVDRENTEAFFGQGTRLTVV.

DNA for the CDR3: TGTGCCACCAGCAGAGATGGAGCGGTGTACGAGCAGTACTTC. It translates to CATSRDGAVYEQYF. The rearrangement joins TRBV15 to TRBJ2-7; TRBD2 might be the D (5 bases). Germline V gene sequence: CDR1 LNHNV, CDR2 YYDKDF (reference sequence). The CDR3 extends over 14 amino acids. V was shortened by 0 bases and J by 4 bases, with 10 bases between the two germline ends.

This clone has just one count. The chain is built from TRBV5-1 and TRBJ2-5, with a weak D call TRBD1 (6 bases). Deletions cut 0 bases from V and 4 bases from J, with 10 bases between. Germline V gene sequence: CDR1 SGHRS, CDR2 YFSETQ. The CDR3 length is 14 residues. The CDR3 sequence: CASSLGQVGETQYF. CDR3 nucleotide sequence: TGCGCCAGCAGCTTGGGACAGGTCGGAGAGACCCAGTACTTC.

The V and J genes are TRBV19 and TRBJ2-6; TRBD1 matches at 7 bases. After removal of 8 bases from V and 0 bases from J, the junction contained 10 bases not matched to a gene. The length of the CDR3 is 17 residues. CDR1 is LNHDA and CDR2 is SQIVND in the germline V gene (reference sequence). CDR3 DNA sequence: TGTGCCAGTTCCTCGGGGACAGACTTCTCTGGGGCCAACGTCCTGACTTTC. Amino acids: CASSSGTDFSGANVLTF.

CDR3 in amino acids: CASSGGGTSRNNEQFF. CDR3 bases: TGTGCCAGCAGTGGGGGCGGGACTAGCAGAAACAATGAGCAGTTCTTC. V usage is TRBV2 and J usage is TRBJ2-1, with 9 bases matching TRBD2. Germline V lookup: CDR1 SNHLY, CDR2 FYNNEI. The V segment lost 4 bases and the J segment 5 bases; nucleotides outside the gene matches: 9. CDR3 length: 16 residues.

This clone occurred a few times. The rearrangement uses TRBV9 and TRBJ1-6; tentative D call: TRBD1 (5 bases). The CDR3 is made up of 17 amino acids. The V gene's germline CDR1 is SGDLS and CDR2 YYNGEE. Between the trimmed V and J ends, which lost 3 bases and 6 bases, there was a span of 19 bases. Here the CDR3 reads CASSATGLSGGNSPLHF. The CDR3 nucleotides read TGTGCCAGCAGCGCAACAGGACTCTCCGGGGGTAATTCACCCCTCCACTTT.

This chain connects TRBV3-1 (or the pseudogene TRBV3-2) to TRBJ2-7; no reliable D call. The V and J ends lost 1 base and 4 bases respectively, with 5 bases between them. The CDR3 runs 12 residues. Germline V CDR1 and CDR2: LGHDT, YNNKEL (reference sequence). In DNA form, the CDR3 reads TGTGCCAGCAGCCAAGCGTTTTACGAGCAGTACTTC. Translated: CASSQAFYEQYF.